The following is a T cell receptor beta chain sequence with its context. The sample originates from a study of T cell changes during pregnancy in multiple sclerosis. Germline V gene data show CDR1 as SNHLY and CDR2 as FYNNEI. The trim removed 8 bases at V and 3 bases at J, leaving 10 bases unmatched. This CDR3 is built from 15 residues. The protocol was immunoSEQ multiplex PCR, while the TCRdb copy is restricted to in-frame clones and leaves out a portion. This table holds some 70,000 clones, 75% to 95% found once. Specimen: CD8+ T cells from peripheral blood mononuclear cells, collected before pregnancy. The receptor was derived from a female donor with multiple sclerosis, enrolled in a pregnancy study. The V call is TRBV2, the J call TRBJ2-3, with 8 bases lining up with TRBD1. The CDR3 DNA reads TGTGCCAGCTTTGGGACAGGCCACGGGACAGATACGCAGTATTTT. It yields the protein CASFGTGHGTDTQYF. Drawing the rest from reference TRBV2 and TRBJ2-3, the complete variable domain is EPEVTQTPSHQVTQMGQEVILRCVPISNHLYFYWYRQILGQKVEFLVSFYNNEISEKSEIFDDQFSVERPDGSNFTLKIRSTKLEDSAMYFCASFGTGHGTDTQYFGPGTRLTVL.